Shown below are 24 T cell receptor beta chains from a single sample sequenced in a study of blood T cells in healthy people across ages. Combining a sample-barcoded 5' primer with a J-beta primer mix, a second PCR ran for about 6 to 12 cycles. TCRdb re-analysed the 5' RACE reads in MiXCR, keeping a single row per CDR3 protein. Among roughly 790,000 distinct CDR3 sequences listed, roughly 44% were seen once. The sequenced material came from blood. The origin of the receptors is a woman aged 60-70 years in good health.

The genes are TRBV7-2 and TRBJ1-2, with a weak D call TRBD1 (5 bases). V dropped 4 bases and J dropped 4 bases, with 16 bases sitting between them. The CDR3 is made up of 15 amino acids. Per the germline V gene, CDR1 is SGHTA and CDR2 is FQGNSA. This CDR3 is CASSSKVAGTYGYTF. Written as DNA, the CDR3 is TGTGCCAGCAGCTCGAAGGTGGCAGGGACCTATGGCTACACCTTC.

The CDR3 loop is CASSFLGQTGGGGYTF. CDR3 in DNA: TGTGCCAGCAGTTTTTTGGGACAGACAGGGGGCGGTGGCTACACCTTC. This chain links TRBV27 with TRBJ1-2, with TRBD1 identical over 10 bases. The germline V gene encodes CDR1 MNHEY and CDR2 SMNVEV (reference sequence). Trimming at V came to 3 bases and at J to 7 bases, leaving 11 bases not matched to a gene. This CDR3 spans 16 amino acids.

The sample holds one count of this clonotype. The chain employs TRBV12-3 or TRBV12-4 and TRBJ1-1; no definite D call. Trimming pared 6 bases from V and 7 bases from J, leaving 9 bases between. This CDR3 contains 11 residues. The CDR3 region has the DNA TGTGCCAGCAGCGCCGGGGTTGAAGCTTTCTTT. Translated, it gives CASSAGVEAFF.

The chain has TRBV9 and TRBJ2-6; D not certain. V lost 2 bases and J lost 0, with 6 bases in between. This CDR3 is built from 15 residues. CDR1 and CDR2 (germline): SGDLS, YYNGEE. The CDR3 sequence: CASSVTGSGANVLTF. CDR3 DNA: TGTGCCAGCAGCGTGACCGGCTCTGGGGCCAACGTCCTGACTTTC.

The rearrangement links TRBV20-1 to TRBJ2-5; D is ambiguous. The J call could be wrong; TRBJ2-7 is a better fit for the DNA end. In germline, CDR1 is DFQATT, CDR2 SNEGSKA (reference sequence). CDR3 length: 12 residues. The CDR3 sequence: CSASLPADEQYF. Written as DNA, the CDR3 is TGCAGTGCTAGTCTCCCGGCCGACGAGCAGTACTTC.

This rearrangement joins TRBV25-1 to TRBJ1-5; no clear D. The CDR3 length is 13 residues. Trimming removed 2 bases from V and 6 bases from J, with 8 bases in between. Germline V gives CDR1 MGHDK, CDR2 SYGVNS. Here the CDR3 DNA reads TGTGCCAGCAGTGAAGGAGACATTCAGCCCCAGCATTTT. It encodes CASSEGDIQPQHF.

This chain links TRBV2 with TRBJ2-5, with no clear D. From germline, CDR1 is SNHLY and CDR2 FYNNEI. This CDR3 has 17 residues. The V end lost 5 bases, the J end lost 11 bases, and 30 bases lay between the germline ends. The CDR3 sequence: CASSTTPILSSHNEQYF. The CDR3 region has the DNA TGTGCCAGCAGTACAACTCCTATTTTATCTTCTCACAATGAGCAGTACTTC.

V gene TRBV20-1 combines with J gene TRBJ1-5; 8 bases fit TRBD1. Germline assignment: CDR1 DFQATT and CDR2 SNEGSKA (reference sequence). The J segment lost 2 bases and the V segment lost 4 bases, leaving 1 base of the junction unmatched. CDR3 length: 13 amino acids. The CDR3 region is CSATGGGNQPQHF. The CDR3 DNA is TGCAGTGCTACAGGGGGCGGCAATCAGCCCCAGCATTTT.

Points on this clonotype: A junction end diverges from the germline sequence, so it may reflect a read error. The V gene is TRBV19, the J gene TRBJ1-1; D possibly corresponds to TRBD1 (5 bases). Germline V gene data show CDR1 as LNHDA and CDR2 as SQIVND (reference sequence). The CDR3 is made up of 14 amino acids. CDR3 sequence reads: CAGSIGGGGPEAFF. CDR3 DNA: TGTGCCGGTAGTATTGGCGGGGGTGGGCCTGAAGCTTTCTTT.

This clonotype was counted ten times or more. The chain couples TRBV27 to TRBJ1-2; 9 nucleotides align to TRBD1. From germline, CDR1 is MNHEY and CDR2 SMNVEV (reference sequence). The CDR3 runs to 14 residues. V gave up 0 bases and J gave up 6 bases; unmatched junction bases: 2. The chain's CDR3 is CASSLSGTGNGYTF. For the CDR3, the DNA is TGTGCCAGCAGTTTATCAGGGACAGGGAATGGCTACACCTTC.

The sample holds a few counts of this clonotype. The chain combines TRBV29-1 with TRBJ2-1; D perhaps matches TRBD2 (6 bases). TRBJ2-7 matches the DNA end more closely, so the J call is doubtful. CDR1 and CDR2 from the germline V gene are SQVTM and ANQGSEA. The CDR3 runs to 14 residues. CDR3 protein: CSVQEGMSYNEQYF. The CDR3 DNA is TGCAGCGTTCAGGAGGGTATGTCTTACAATGAGCAGTACTTC.

This clonotype was recorded many times. This chain uses TRBV18 with TRBJ2-7; 12 bases match TRBD1. The V gene's germline CDR1 is KGHSH and CDR2 LQKENI. This CDR3 has 14 amino acids. Trimming removed 3 bases from V and 7 bases from J; junction bases left unmatched: 4. CDR3 loop: CASSPGQGAREQYF. CDR3 DNA sequence: TGTGCCAGCTCACCGGGACAGGGGGCGAGGGAGCAGTACTTC.

This clonotype has only a few counts. The rearrangement joins TRBV29-1 to TRBJ1-1; no clear D. CDR3 length equals 13 residues. The V end lost 2 bases, the J end lost 4 bases, and 11 bases lay between the germline ends. Per the germline V gene, CDR1 is SQVTM and CDR2 is ANQGSEA. DNA of the CDR3: TGCAGCGTTGAATCTTCCCCGGGCACTGAAGCTTTCTTT. It yields the protein CSVESSPGTEAFF. Complete variable domain (other parts from reference TRBV29-1 and TRBJ1-1): SAVISQKPSRDICQRGTSLTIQCQVDSQVTMMFWYRQQPGQSLTLIATANQGSEATYESGFVIDKFPISRPNLTFSTLTVSNMSPEDSSIYLCSVESSPGTEAFFGQGTRLTVV.

This sequence joins TRBV7-6 and TRBJ2-5, with D hard to call. V was shortened by 8 bases and J by 2 bases, with 6 bases between the two germline ends. The CDR3 is 11 residues long. Germline lookup yields CDR1 SGHVS and CDR2 FNYEAQ. The CDR3 nucleotides are TGTGCCAGCGGTCGACAAGAGACCCAGTACTTC. Translation gives CASGRQETQYF.

As to this clonotype: A much larger clone sits a single nucleotide away, making a read error possible. This sequence joins TRBV12-3 or TRBV12-4 and TRBJ2-4; perhaps TRBD1 as D (6 bases). Trimming stripped 7 bases from V and 13 bases from J, with 26 bases between. CDR3 size: 15 residues. CDR3 DNA sequence: TGTGCCAGCACCTCAGGCCGGGACATCTCCTACAAGCAGTACTTC. Translating gives CASTSGRDISYKQYF.

In DNA form, the CDR3 reads TGTGCCAGCAGTCTGCCGGGACCTCACAATGAGCAGTTCTTC. Translated, it gives CASSLPGPHNEQFF. J is TRBJ2-1 and V is TRBV27; D tentatively reads TRBD1 or TRBD2 (5 bases each). Trimming removed 5 bases from V and 5 bases from J, with 13 bases in between. Germline-derived CDR1 and CDR2 are MNHEY and SMNVEV (reference sequence). The CDR3 has 14 residues.

V gene TRBV20-1 combines with J gene TRBJ2-6; D might be TRBD1 (6 bases). Trimming took 5 bases from V and 0 from J, leaving 17 bases between them. The CDR3 has 17 residues. CDR1 and CDR2 (germline): DFQATT, SNEGSKA (reference sequence). The CDR3 DNA reads as TGCAGTGCTGGAGCCGGGACACCTAGCTCTGGGGCCAACGTCCTGACTTTC. Its translation: CSAGAGTPSSGANVLTF.

J is TRBJ2-3 and V is TRBV10-3; TRBD2 might be the D (6 bases). The CDR3 has 12 amino acids. V lost 4 bases to trimming and J lost 7 bases, with 9 bases between them. CDR1 and CDR2 from the germline V gene are ENHRY and SYGVKD. CDR3 amino acids: CAISGGGNTQYF. The CDR3 nucleotides read TGTGCCATCAGTGGTGGCGGGAATACGCAGTATTTT.

This clonotype was seen at least ten times. The gene calls are TRBV12-3 or TRBV12-4 and TRBJ2-6; maybe TRBD2 (6 bases). Between the trimmed V and J ends, which lost 6 bases and 0 bases, there was a span of 6 bases. The CDR3 length is 14 residues. The CDR3 DNA follows: TGTGCCAGCAGCGGGGGCTCTGGGGCCAACGTCCTGACTTTC. Protein: CASSGGSGANVLTF.

The V gene is TRBV20-1, the J gene TRBJ1-2, with D maybe TRBD1 (6 bases). The CDR3 runs 13 residues. The V and J ends lost 0 bases and 4 bases respectively, with 9 bases between them. Germline loops: CDR1 DFQATT, CDR2 SNEGSKA (reference sequence). The CDR3 is CSARDQGTYGYTF. The CDR3 DNA sequence: TGCAGTGCTAGAGATCAGGGGACCTATGGCTACACCTTC.

Concerning this clonotype: A much larger clone differs from this one at a single base, so this may be a read error. The V gene is TRBV28, the J gene TRBJ1-2; D call uncertain. Germline lookup yields CDR1 MDHEN and CDR2 SYDVKM. The length of the CDR3 is 12 residues. V was shortened by 5 bases and J by 3 bases, with 7 bases between the two germline ends. In nucleotides, the CDR3 is TGTGCCAGCAGTGCCGCTTACTATGGCTACACCTTC. It yields the protein CASSAAYYGYTF.

The chain has TRBV25-1 and TRBJ2-1; D may be TRBD1 (7 bases). Trimming shortened V by 6 bases and J by 6 bases, and 15 bases separated the two germline ends. In germline, CDR1 is MGHDK, CDR2 SYGVNS. The CDR3 runs to 14 residues. The DNA of the CDR3 is TGTGCCAGCAGCGGGGGACAGACGTTCAATGAGCAGTTCTTC. Encoded protein: CASSGGQTFNEQFF.

This clonotype was picked up a small number of times. This chain joins TRBV3-1 and TRBJ2-7; D ambiguous. Germline lookup yields CDR1 LGHDT and CDR2 YNNKEL (reference sequence). This CDR3 is built from 14 residues. With 4 bases removed from V and 5 bases from J, the gap between germline ends came to 15 bases. CDR3 in amino acids: CASSRASLGNEQYF. As DNA, the CDR3 is TGTGCCAGCAGCCGGGCATCACTCGGTAACGAGCAGTACTTC.

The V gene is TRBV25-1, the J gene TRBJ2-5, with TRBD2 identical over 7 bases. CDR3 length equals 16 residues. The junction had 13 bases not matched to a gene; V was cut back by 4 bases and J by 5 bases. Germline CDR1 MGHDK, CDR2 SYGVNS. The CDR3 sequence is CASSVPSGRKDETQYF. DNA of the CDR3: TGTGCCAGCAGTGTGCCTAGCGGACGGAAAGACGAGACCCAGTACTTC.